The T cell receptor (beta chain) described here comes from a study of blood T cell repertoires in COVID-19. Looking at the study overall: Sites across the United States, Italy and Spain contributed samples from acute and convalescent COVID-19. PBMCs, B-cell-depleted T cells, or T cells were the source of the cDNA or gDNA that made up the material.

Trimming pared 1 base from V and 1 base from J, leaving 8 bases between. The CDR3 loop spans 14 amino acids. Germline V gene data show CDR1 as LGHDT and CDR2 as YNNKEL (reference sequence). Original processing methods: Reference gene primers were amplified, and this amplification served to estimate nucleated cell counts. This table comes from immunoSEQ multiplex PCR, and its TCRdb copy is limited to in-frame clones, with some not included. V and J calls and clone size come straight from that table; D and trimming were deduced from the DNA. This sample has about 250,000 clones, with just under 85% found just once.

Specimen: peripheral blood. The receptor comes from an elderly man with acute or convalescent COVID-19. The rearrangement uses TRBV3-1 (or the pseudogene TRBV3-2) and TRBJ2-7; D unresolved. The CDR3 DNA is TGTGCCAGCAGCCAAGTCCAGTCTTCCTACGAGCAGTACTTC. Encoded protein: CASSQVQSSYEQYF.